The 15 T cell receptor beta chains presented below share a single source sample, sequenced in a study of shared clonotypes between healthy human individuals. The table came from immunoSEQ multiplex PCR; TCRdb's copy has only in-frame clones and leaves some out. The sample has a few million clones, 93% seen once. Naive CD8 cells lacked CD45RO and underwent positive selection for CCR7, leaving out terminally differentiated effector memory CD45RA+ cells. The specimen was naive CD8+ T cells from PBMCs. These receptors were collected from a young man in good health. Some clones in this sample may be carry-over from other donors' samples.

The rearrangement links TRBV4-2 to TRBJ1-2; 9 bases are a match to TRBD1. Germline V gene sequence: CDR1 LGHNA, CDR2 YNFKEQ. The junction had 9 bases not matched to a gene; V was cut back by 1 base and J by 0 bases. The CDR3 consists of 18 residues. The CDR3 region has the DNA TGTGCCAGCAGCCAAGCGGGGCTGCGACAGGGGGCTAACTATGGCTACACCTTC. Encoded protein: CASSQAGLRQGANYGYTF.

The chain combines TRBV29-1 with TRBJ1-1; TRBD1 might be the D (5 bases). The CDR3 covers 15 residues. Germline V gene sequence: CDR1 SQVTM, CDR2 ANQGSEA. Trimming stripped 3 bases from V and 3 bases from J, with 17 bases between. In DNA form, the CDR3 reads TGCAGCGTTGAGATGTTCCGGGGGAGGGACACTGAAGCTTTCTTT. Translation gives CSVEMFRGRDTEAFF.

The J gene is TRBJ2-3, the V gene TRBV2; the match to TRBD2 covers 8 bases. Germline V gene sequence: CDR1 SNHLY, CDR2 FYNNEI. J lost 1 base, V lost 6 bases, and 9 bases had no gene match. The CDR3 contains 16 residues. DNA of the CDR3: TGTGCCAGCAGCCCAGTCGGACTAGCCCGCACAGATACGCAGTATTTT. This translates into CASSPVGLARTDTQYF.

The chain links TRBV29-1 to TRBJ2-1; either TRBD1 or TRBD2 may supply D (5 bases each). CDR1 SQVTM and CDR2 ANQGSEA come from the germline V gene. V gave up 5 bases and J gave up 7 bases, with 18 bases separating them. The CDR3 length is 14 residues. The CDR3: CSVTAGAYRNEQFF. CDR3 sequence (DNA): TGCAGCGTTACGGCGGGCGCTTACAGGAATGAGCAGTTCTTC.

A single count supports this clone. The CDR3 spells CASSPGHTGTYEDTEAFF. The DNA for the CDR3 is TGTGCCAGCTCACCCGGGCATACAGGCACCTACGAGGACACTGAAGCTTTCTTT. This rearrangement joins TRBV18 to TRBJ1-1; the D gene is possibly TRBD1 (5 bases). The CDR3 length is 18 residues. In germline, CDR1 is KGHSH, CDR2 LQKENI. The ends were cut back, 3 bases at V and 3 bases at J, with 23 bases in the middle.

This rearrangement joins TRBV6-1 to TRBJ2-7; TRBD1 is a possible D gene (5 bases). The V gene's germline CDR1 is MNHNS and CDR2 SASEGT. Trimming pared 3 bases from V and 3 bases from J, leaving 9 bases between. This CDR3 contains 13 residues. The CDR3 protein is CASSDGARYEQYF. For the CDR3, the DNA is TGTGCCAGCAGTGATGGGGCCCGCTACGAGCAGTACTTC.

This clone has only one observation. As DNA, the CDR3 is TGTGCCAGCGGGGATAAGTCCCCTTCCTACGAGCAGTACTTC. Protein product: CASGDKSPSYEQYF. The rearrangement uses TRBV28 and TRBJ2-7; no firm D call. Germline CDR1 is MDHEN and CDR2 is SYDVKM. Between the trimmed V and J ends, which lost 8 bases and 1 base, there was a span of 15 bases. The CDR3 spans 14 residues.

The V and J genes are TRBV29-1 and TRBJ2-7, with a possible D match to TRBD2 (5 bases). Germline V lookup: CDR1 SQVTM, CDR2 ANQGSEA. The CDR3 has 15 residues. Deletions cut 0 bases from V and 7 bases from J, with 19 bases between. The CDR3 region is CSVEDSERAYGEQYF. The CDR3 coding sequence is TGCAGCGTTGAAGATAGCGAGAGGGCCTACGGGGAGCAGTACTTC.

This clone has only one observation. Here the CDR3 reads CASSIHPLDSDSYNEQFF. Here the CDR3 DNA reads TGTGCCAGTAGTATACACCCCCTCGATAGCGACTCCTACAATGAGCAGTTCTTC. The gene calls are TRBV19 and TRBJ2-1; tentatively, D is TRBD2 (5 bases). V was clipped by 2 bases and J by 0 bases, with 17 bases between them. Germline CDR1 reads LNHDA; CDR2 reads SQIVND (reference sequence). The CDR3 totals 18 residues.

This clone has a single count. CDR3 bases: TGTGCCAGCAGCTTGGCCGGGGACAGGGGGCGTGAGCAGTACTTC. As protein: CASSLAGDRGREQYF. The V and J genes are TRBV5-5 and TRBJ2-7; TRBD1 matches at 12 bases. Germline V CDR1 and CDR2: SGHKS, YYEKEE (reference sequence). J gave up 7 bases and V 0 bases, and 5 bases lay outside the gene matches. The CDR3 has 15 residues.

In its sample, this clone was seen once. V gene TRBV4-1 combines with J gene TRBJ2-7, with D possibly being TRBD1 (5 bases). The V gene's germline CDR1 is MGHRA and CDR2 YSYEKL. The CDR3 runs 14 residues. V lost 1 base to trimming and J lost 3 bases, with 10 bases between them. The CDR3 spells CASSQGPQGYEQYF. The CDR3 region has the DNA TGCGCCAGCAGCCAAGGTCCCCAGGGCTACGAGCAGTACTTC.

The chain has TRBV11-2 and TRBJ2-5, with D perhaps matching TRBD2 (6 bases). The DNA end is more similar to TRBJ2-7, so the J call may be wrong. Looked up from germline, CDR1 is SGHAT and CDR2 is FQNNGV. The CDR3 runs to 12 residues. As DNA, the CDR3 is TGTGCCACGGGGGACGGATCCTACGAGCAGTACTTC. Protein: CATGDGSYEQYF.

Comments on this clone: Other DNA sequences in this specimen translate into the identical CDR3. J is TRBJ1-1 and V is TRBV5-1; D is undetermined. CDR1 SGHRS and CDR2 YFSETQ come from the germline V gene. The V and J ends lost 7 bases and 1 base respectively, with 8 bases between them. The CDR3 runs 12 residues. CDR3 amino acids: CASRVGNTEAFF. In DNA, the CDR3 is TGCGCCAGCCGGGTTGGGAACACTGAAGCTTTCTTT.

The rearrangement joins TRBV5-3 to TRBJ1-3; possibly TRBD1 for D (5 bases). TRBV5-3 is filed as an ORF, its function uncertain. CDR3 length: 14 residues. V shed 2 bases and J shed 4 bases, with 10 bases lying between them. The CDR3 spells CARSFGRDGNTIYF. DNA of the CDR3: TGTGCCAGAAGCTTCGGCAGGGACGGAAACACCATATATTTT.

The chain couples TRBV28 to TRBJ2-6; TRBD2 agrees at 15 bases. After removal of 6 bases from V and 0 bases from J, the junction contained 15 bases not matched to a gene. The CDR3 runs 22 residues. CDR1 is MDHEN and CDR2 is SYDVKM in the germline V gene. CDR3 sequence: CASRHTPGLAGGVFSGANVLTF. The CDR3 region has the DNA TGTGCCAGCAGACATACGCCGGGACTAGCGGGAGGCGTATTCTCTGGGGCCAACGTCCTGACTTTC.